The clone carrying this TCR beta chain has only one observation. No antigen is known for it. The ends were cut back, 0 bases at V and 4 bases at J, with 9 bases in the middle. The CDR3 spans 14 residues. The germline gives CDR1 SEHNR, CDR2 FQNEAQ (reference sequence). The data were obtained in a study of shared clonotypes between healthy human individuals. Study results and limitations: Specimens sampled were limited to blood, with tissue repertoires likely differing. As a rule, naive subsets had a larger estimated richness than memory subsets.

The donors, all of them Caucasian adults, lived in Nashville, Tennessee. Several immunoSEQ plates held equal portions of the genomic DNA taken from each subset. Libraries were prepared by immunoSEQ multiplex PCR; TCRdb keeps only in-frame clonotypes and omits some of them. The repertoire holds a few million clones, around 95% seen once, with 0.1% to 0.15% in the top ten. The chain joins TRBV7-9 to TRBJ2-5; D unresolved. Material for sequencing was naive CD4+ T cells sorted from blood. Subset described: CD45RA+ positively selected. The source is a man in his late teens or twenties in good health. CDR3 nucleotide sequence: TGTGCCAGCAGCTTAGCGAAGTCGGTAGAGACCCAGTACTTC. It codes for CASSLAKSVETQYF. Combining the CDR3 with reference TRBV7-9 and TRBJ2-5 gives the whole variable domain DTGVSQNPRHKITKRGQNVTFRCDPISEHNRLYWYRQTLGQGPEFLTYFQNEAQLEKSRLLSDRFSAERPKGSFSTLEIQRTEQGDSAMYLCASSLAKSVETQYFGPGTRLLVL.